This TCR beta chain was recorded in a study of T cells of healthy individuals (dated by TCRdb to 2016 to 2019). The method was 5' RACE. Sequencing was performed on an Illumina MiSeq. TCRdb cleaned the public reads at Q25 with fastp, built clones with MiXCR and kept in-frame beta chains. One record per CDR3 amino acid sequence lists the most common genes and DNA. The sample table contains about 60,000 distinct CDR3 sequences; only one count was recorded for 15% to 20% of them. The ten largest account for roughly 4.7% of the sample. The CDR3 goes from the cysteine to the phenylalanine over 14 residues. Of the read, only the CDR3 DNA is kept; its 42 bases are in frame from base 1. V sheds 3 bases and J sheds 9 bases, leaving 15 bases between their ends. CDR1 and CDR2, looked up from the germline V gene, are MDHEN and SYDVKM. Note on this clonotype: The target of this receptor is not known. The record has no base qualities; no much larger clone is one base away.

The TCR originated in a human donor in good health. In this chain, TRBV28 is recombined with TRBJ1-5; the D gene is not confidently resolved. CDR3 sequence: CASSFRVGAGPQHF. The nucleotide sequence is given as TGTGCCAGCAGTTTTCGGGTAGGAGCCGGGCCCCAGCATTTT. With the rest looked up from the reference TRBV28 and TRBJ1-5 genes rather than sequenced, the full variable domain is DVKVTQSSRYLVKRTGEKVFLECVQDMDHENMFWYRQDPGLGLRLIYFSYDVKMKEKGDIPEGYSVSREKKERFSLILESASTNQTSMYLCASSFRVGAGPQHFGDGTRLSIL.